A single T cell receptor (beta chain) is shown here with its context. The antigen is unknown. J gave up 1 base and V 8 bases, and 4 bases lay outside the gene matches. The CDR3 has 13 residues. CDR1 MDHEN and CDR2 SYDVKM come from the germline V gene. Sample-barcoded 5' priming and a J-beta primer mix drove a second PCR of about 6 to 12 cycles. Every sample produced at least 2.5 million CDR3-containing paired-end reads. A single record per CDR3 protein comes from TCRdb applying MiXCR to the 5' RACE reads. The table has 660,000 or so distinct CDR3 sequences, roughly 50% seen once; the top ten hold more than 35%. This sample stems from a study of blood T cells in healthy people across ages. Staff drew ten milliliters of peripheral blood from each donor. Study-level results: Diversity of TCR beta per million T cells declined in a roughly linear way with age.

The sequence was obtained from a man aged 55 to 70 in good health. The chain has TRBV28 and TRBJ2-5, with 7 bases matching TRBD2. Sequencing was performed on blood. CDR3 nucleotide sequence: TGTGCCAGCGCGGGGGTCCCCCAAGAGACCCAGTACTTC. Its protein product is CASAGVPQETQYF.